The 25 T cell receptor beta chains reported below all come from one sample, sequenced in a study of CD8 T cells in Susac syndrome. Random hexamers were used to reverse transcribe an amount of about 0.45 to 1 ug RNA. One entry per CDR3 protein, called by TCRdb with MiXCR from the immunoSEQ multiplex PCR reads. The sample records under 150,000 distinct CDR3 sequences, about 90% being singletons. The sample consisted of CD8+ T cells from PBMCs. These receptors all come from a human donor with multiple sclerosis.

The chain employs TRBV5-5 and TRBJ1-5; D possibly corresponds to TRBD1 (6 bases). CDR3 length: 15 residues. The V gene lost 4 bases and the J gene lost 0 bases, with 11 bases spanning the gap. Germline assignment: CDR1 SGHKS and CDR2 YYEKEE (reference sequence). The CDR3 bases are TGTGCCAGCAGCCCTACAGGGCATAGCAATCAGCCCCAGCATTTT. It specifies CASSPTGHSNQPQHF.

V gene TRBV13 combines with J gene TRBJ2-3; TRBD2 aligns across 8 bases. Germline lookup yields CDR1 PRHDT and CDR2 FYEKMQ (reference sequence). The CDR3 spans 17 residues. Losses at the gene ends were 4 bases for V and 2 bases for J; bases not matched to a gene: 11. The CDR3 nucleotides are TGTGCCAGCAGCTCTCCTCGGGTAGCGGGGATCACAGATACGCAGTATTTT. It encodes CASSSPRVAGITDTQYF. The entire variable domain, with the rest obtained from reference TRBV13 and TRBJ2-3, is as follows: AAGVIQSPRHLIKEKRETATLKCYPIPRHDTVYWYQQGPGQDPQFLISFYEKMQSDKGSIPDRFSAQQFSDYHSELNMSSLELGDSALYFCASSSPRVAGITDTQYFGPGTRLTVL.

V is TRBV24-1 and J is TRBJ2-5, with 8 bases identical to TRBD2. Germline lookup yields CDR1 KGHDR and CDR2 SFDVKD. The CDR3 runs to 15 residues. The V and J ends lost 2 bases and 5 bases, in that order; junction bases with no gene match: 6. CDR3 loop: CATSDSAGEWETQYF. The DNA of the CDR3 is TGTGCCACCAGTGATTCAGCGGGAGAATGGGAGACCCAGTACTTC.

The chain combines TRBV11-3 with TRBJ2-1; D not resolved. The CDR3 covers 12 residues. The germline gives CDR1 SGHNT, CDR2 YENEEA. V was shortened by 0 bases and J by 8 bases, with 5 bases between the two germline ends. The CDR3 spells CASSLDQDEQFF. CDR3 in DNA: TGTGCCAGCAGCTTAGATCAGGATGAGCAGTTCTTC.

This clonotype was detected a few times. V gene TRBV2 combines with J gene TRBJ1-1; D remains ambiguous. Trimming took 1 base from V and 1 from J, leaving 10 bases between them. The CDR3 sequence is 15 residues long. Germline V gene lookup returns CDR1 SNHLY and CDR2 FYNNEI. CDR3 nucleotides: TGTGCCAGCAGTGAAGAGGGCAGATCGAACACTGAAGCTTTCTTT. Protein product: CASSEEGRSNTEAFF. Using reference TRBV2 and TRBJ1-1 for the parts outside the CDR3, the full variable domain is EPEVTQTPSHQVTQMGQEVILRCVPISNHLYFYWYRQILGQKVEFLVSFYNNEISEKSEIFDDQFSVERPDGSNFTLKIRSTKLEDSAMYFCASSEEGRSNTEAFFGQGTRLTVV.

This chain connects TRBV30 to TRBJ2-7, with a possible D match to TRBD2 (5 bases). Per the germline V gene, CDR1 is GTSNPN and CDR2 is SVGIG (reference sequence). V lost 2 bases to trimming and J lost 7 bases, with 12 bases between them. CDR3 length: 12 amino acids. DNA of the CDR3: TGTGCCTGGAGTTTGTTGGGAGTGGAGCAGTACTTC. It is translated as CAWSLLGVEQYF. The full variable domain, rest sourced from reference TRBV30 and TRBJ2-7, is SQTIHQWPATLVQPVGSPLSLECTVEGTSNPNLYWYRQAAGRGLQLLFYSVGIGQISSEVPQNLSASRPQDRQFILSSKKLLLSDSGFYLCAWSLLGVEQYFGPGTRLTVT.

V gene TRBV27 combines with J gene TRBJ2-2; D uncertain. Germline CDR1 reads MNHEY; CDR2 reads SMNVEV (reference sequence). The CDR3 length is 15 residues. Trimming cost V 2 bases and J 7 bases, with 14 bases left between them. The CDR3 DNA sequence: TGTGCCAGCAGTTTAACAACCGTGGGTTTCGGGGAGCTGTTTTTT. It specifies CASSLTTVGFGELFF.

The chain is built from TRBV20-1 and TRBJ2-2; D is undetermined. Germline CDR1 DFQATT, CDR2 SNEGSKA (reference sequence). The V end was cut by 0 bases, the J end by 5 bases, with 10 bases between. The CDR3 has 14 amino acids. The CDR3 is CSARESVRTGELFF. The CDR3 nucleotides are TGCAGTGCTAGAGAAAGCGTAAGGACCGGGGAGCTGTTTTTT.

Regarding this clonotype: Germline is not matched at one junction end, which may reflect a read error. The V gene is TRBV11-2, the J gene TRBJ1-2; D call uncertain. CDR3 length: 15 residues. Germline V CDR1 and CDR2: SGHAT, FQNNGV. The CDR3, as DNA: TGTGCCAGCACATCATACAGAGGACCTAACTATGACTACACCTTC. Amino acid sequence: CASTSYRGPNYDYTF.

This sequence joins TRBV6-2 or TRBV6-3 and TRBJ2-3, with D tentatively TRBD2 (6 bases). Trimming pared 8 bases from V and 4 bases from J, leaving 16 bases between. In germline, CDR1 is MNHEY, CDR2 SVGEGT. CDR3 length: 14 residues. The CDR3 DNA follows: TGTGCCAGCGGGACTTTGGGTGTGGCAGATACGCAGTATTTT. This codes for CASGTLGVADTQYF.

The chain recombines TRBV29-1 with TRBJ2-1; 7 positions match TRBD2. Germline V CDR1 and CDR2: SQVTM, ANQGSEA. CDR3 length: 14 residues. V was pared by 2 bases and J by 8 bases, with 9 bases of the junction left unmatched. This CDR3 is CSVETGTTVDEQFF. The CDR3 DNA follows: TGCAGCGTTGAAACCGGGACTACGGTAGATGAGCAGTTCTTC.

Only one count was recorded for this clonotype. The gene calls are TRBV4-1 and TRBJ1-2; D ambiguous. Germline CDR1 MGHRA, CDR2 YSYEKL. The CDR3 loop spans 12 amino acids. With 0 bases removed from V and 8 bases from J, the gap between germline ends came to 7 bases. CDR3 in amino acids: CASSQDTAGYTF. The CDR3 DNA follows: TGCGCCAGCAGCCAAGATACAGCCGGCTACACCTTC.

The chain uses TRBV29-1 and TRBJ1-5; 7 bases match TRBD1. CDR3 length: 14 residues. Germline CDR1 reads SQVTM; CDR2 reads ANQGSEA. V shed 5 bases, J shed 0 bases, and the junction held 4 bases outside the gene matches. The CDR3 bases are TGCAGCGTTAATACAGGGGATAGCAATCAGCCCCAGCATTTT. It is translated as CSVNTGDSNQPQHF.

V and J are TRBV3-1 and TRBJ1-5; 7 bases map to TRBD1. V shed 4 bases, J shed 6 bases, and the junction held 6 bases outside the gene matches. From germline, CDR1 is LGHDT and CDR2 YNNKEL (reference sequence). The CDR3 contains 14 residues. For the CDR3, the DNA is TGTGCCAGCAGCCCGGACAGGTTAGGTCAGCCCCAGCATTTT. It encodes CASSPDRLGQPQHF. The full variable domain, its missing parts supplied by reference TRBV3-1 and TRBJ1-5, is DTAVSQTPKYLVTQMGNDKSIKCEQNLGHDTMYWYKQDSKKFLKIMFSYNNKELIINETVPNRFSPKSPDKAHLNLHINSLELGDSAVYFCASSPDRLGQPQHFGDGTRLSIL.

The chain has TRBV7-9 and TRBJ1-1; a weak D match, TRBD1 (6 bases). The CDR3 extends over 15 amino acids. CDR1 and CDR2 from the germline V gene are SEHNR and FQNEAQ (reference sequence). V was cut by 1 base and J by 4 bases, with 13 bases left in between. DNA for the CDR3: TGTGCCAGCAGCTTAGTGGCCAGGGGTGTCACTGAAGCTTTCTTT. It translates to CASSLVARGVTEAFF.

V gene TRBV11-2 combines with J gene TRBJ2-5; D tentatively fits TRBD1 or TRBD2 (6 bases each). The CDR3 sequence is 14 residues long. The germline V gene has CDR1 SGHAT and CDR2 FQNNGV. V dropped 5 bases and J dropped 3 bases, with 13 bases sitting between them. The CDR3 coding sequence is TGTGCCAGCAGCCCGTGGAGGGGGGAAGAGACCCAGTACTTC. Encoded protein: CASSPWRGEETQYF.

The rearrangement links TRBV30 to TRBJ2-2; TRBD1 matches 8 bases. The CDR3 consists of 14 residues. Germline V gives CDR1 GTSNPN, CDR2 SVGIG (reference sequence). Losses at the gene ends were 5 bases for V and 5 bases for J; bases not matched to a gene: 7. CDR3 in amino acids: CAWDEDRETGELFF. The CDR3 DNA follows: TGTGCCTGGGACGAGGACAGGGAAACCGGGGAGCTGTTTTTT.

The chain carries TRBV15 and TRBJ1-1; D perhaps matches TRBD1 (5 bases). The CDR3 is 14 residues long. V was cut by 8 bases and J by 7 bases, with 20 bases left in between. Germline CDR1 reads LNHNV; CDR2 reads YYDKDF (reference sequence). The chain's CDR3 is CATVKDTLAIEAFF. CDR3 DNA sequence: TGTGCCACCGTCAAGGACACCTTGGCCATTGAAGCTTTCTTT.

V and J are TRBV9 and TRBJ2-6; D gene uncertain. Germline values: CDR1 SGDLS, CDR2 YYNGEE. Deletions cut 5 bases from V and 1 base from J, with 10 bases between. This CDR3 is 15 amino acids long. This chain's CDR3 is CASSDPISGANVLTF. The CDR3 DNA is TGTGCCAGCAGTGACCCCATTTCTGGGGCCAACGTCCTGACTTTC.

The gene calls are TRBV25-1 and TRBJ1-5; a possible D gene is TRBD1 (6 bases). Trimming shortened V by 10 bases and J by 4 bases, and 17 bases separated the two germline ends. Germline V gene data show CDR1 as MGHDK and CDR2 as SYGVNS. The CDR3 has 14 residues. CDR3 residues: CATSWGGGNQPQHF. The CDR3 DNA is TGTGCCACCAGCTGGGGAGGGGGAAATCAGCCCCAGCATTTT.

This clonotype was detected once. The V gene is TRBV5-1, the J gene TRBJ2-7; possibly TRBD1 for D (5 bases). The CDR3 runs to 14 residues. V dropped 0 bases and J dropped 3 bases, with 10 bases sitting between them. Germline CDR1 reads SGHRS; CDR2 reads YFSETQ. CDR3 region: CASSLGQLIYEQYF. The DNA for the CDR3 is TGCGCCAGCAGCTTGGGACAGCTTATCTACGAGCAGTACTTC.

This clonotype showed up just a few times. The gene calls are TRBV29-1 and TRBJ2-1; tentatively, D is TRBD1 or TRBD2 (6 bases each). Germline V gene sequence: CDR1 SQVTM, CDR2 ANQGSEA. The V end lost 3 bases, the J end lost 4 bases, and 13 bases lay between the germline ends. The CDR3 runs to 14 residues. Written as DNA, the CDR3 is TGCAGCGTTGACATGGGGGGCCGGTACAATGAGCAGTTCTTC. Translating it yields CSVDMGGRYNEQFF.

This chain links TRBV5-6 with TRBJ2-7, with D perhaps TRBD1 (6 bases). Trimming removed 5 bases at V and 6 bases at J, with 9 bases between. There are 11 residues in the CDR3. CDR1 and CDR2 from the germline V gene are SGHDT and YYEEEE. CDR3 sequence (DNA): TGTGCCAGCAGTTCAGGGGTCGAGCAGTACTTC. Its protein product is CASSSGVEQYF.

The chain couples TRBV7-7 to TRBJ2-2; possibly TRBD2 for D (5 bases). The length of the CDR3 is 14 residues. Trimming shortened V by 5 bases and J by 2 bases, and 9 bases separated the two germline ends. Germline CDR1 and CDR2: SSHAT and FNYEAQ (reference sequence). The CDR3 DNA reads TGTGCCAGCAGCCTACTAGGAAACACCGGGGAGCTGTTTTTT. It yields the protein CASSLLGNTGELFF. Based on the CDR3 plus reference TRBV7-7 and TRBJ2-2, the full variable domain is GAGVSQSPRYKVTKRGQDVTLRCDPISSHATLYWYQQALGQGPEFLTYFNYEAQPDKSGLPSDRFSAERPEGSISTLTIQRTEQRDSAMYRCASSLLGNTGELFFGEGSRLTVL.

CDR3 loop: CASSIIVPRYTYTEAFF. In DNA form, the CDR3 reads TGTGCCAGTAGTATAATCGTGCCCAGGTATACGTACACTGAAGCTTTCTTT. The rearrangement links TRBV19 to TRBJ1-1; no firm D call. Trimming removed 2 bases from V and 3 bases from J, with 19 bases in between. The CDR3 extends over 17 amino acids. CDR1 LNHDA and CDR2 SQIVND come from the germline V gene (reference sequence).